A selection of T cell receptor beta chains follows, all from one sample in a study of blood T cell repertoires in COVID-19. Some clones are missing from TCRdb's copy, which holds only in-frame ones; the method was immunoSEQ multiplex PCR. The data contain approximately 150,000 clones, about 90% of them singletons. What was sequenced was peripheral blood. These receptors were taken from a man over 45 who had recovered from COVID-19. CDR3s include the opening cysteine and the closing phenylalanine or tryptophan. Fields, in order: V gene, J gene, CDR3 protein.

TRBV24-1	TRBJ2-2	CATSDDQGSGELFF
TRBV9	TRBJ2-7	CASSVGLGTSGGSYEQYF
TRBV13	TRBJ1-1	CASSSTDRGHTEAFF
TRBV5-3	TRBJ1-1	CARSPRQGAEAFF
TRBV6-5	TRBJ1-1	CASSYSTDRNTEAFF
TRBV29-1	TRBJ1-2	CSVHRGQYYGYTF
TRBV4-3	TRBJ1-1	CASSSGGGTEAFF
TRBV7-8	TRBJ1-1	CASSPSRVSGEAFF
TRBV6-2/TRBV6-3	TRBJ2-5	CASSYSIPEGEGPETQYF
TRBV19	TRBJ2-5	CASSSRGTQETQYF
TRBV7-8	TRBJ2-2	CASSLGLSSTGELFF
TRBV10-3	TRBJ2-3	CAISDSGTDTQYF
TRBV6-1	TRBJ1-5	CASSEVGGLQPQHF
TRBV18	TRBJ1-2	CASSPTVTGLDGYTF
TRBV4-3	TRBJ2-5	CASSQNGQGGVETQYF
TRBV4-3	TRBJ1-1	CASSQNEGEAFF
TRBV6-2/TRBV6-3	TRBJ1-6	CASSRARASPLHF
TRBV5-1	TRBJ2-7	CASSLDRAEQYF
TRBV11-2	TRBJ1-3	CASIRQGGNTIYF
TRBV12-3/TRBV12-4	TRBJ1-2	CASRSGGSYGYTF